What follows are 17 T cell receptor beta chains derived from one specimen sequenced in a study of T cell responses to AZD1222 COVID-19 vaccine. Sequencing was performed with immunoSEQ multiplex PCR; in TCRdb, only in-frame clones are kept and a portion is missing. Here the sample spans about 69,000 clones, approximately 82% being singletons. Sample: peripheral blood, taken 28 days after the second AZD1222 dose. These receptors were taken from an adult who received the AZD1222 COVID-19 vaccine.

The count of this clone is one. The chain is built from TRBV2 and TRBJ2-2; no definite D call. The V and J ends lost 2 bases and 6 bases respectively, with 7 bases between them. This CDR3 contains 13 residues. Germline loops: CDR1 SNHLY, CDR2 FYNNEI. DNA for the CDR3: TGTGCCAGCAGTGAAATGGGTTCCGGGGAGCTGTTTTTT. Translation gives CASSEMGSGELFF. Together with reference TRBV2 and TRBJ2-2, the CDR3 gives the full variable domain: EPEVTQTPSHQVTQMGQEVILRCVPISNHLYFYWYRQILGQKVEFLVSFYNNEISEKSEIFDDQFSVERPDGSNFTLKIRSTKLEDSAMYFCASSEMGSGELFFGEGSRLTVL.

This chain links TRBV3-1 (or the pseudogene TRBV3-2) with TRBJ2-7; 13 bases agree with TRBD2. The CDR3 loop spans 14 amino acids. The trim removed 4 bases at V and 7 bases at J, leaving 4 bases unmatched. Germline CDR1 reads LGHDT; CDR2 reads YNNKEL (reference sequence). The CDR3 spells CASSRGTSGVEQYF. CDR3 DNA: TGTGCCAGCAGCCGAGGGACTAGCGGGGTTGAGCAGTACTTC.

J is TRBJ1-2 and V is TRBV20-1, with unresolved D. This CDR3 has 11 amino acids. Trimming left V 6 bases short and J 6 bases short, with 11 bases between. Germline V gene data show CDR1 as DFQATT and CDR2 as SNEGSKA (reference sequence). The CDR3 loop is CSAPSKNGYTF. Here the CDR3 DNA reads TGCAGTGCGCCCTCTAAGAATGGCTACACCTTC.

The genes are TRBV7-9 and TRBJ2-1; 11 bases fit TRBD2. Germline CDR1 is SEHNR and CDR2 is FQNEAQ (reference sequence). The CDR3 length is 16 residues. The trim removed 2 bases at V and 8 bases at J, leaving 8 bases unmatched. The CDR3 DNA reads as TGTGCCAGCAGCTTATTGCTAGCGGGAGGTGGGGATGAGCAGTTCTTC. Encoded protein: CASSLLLAGGGDEQFF.

The chain joins TRBV7-9 to TRBJ2-5; D is perhaps TRBD2 (6 bases). The germline CDR1 and CDR2 sequences are SEHNR and FQNEAQ (reference sequence). The length of the CDR3 is 15 residues. With 8 bases removed from V and 4 bases from J, the gap between germline ends came to 20 bases. The CDR3 loop reads CASGGRQDLGETQYF. The DNA for the CDR3 is TGTGCCAGCGGAGGGAGGCAGGACCTCGGAGAGACCCAGTACTTC.

J is TRBJ2-1 and V is TRBV6-1; weak D call: TRBD1 (6 bases). Trimming shortened V by 1 base and J by 8 bases, and 15 bases separated the two germline ends. This CDR3 has 15 residues. Per germline, CDR1 MNHNS and CDR2 SASEGT. The CDR3 coding sequence is TGTGCCAGCAGTGAAGGGCTGGGGGCTCGGCATGAGCAGTTCTTC. Its protein product is CASSEGLGARHEQFF.

The chain recombines TRBV12-3 or TRBV12-4 with TRBJ2-1; 10 positions match TRBD2. V was clipped by 3 bases and J by 15 bases; unmatched bases: 5. This CDR3 has 12 amino acids. The CDR3 coding sequence is TGTGCCAGCAGTTTGACTAGCGGGCGTTTGTTCTTC. Residues: CASSLTSGRLFF.

V and J are TRBV24-1 and TRBJ1-1, with a possible D match to TRBD1 (5 bases). Trimming left V 5 bases short and J 8 bases short, with 14 bases between. Germline V gene data show CDR1 as KGHDR and CDR2 as SFDVKD. This CDR3 region has 13 residues. CDR3 sequence (DNA): TGTGCCACCAGTGGCCCGGGGACGGGGGAAGCTTTCTTT. Its translation is CATSGPGTGEAFF.

A word on this clone: One end of the junction is discordant with germline, which a read error may explain. This chain uses TRBV11-3 with TRBJ2-7, with D perhaps TRBD1 (6 bases). CDR1 SGHNT and CDR2 YENEEA come from the germline V gene. This CDR3 has 12 residues. The CDR3 DNA sequence: TGTGCCAGCAGCTTAGACAGGGGCAGGGCACTCTTC. It translates to CASSLDRGRALF.

The chain has TRBV6-5 and TRBJ1-1; D is possibly TRBD1 (5 bases). V was trimmed by 7 bases and J by 3 bases, leaving 15 bases between them. Looked up from germline, CDR1 is MNHEY and CDR2 is SVGAGI. The CDR3 length is 14 residues. The chain's CDR3 is CASTLGGRYTEAFF. In DNA, the CDR3 is TGTGCCAGCACTCTGGGGGGGAGGTACACTGAAGCTTTCTTT.

V and J are TRBV6-5 and TRBJ1-5; TRBD1 might be the D (5 bases). The CDR3 loop spans 14 amino acids. V lost 5 bases, J lost 1 base, and 9 bases lay in between. Germline values: CDR1 MNHEY, CDR2 SVGAGI. The CDR3 reads CASSRRDSNQPQHF. CDR3 DNA sequence: TGTGCCAGCAGTCGCCGGGACAGCAATCAGCCCCAGCATTTT.

The chain links TRBV5-8 to TRBJ2-2; 12 bases line up with TRBD2. Germline CDR1 and CDR2: SGHTS and YDEGEE. The V segment lost 6 bases and the J segment 4 bases; nucleotides outside the gene matches: 7. This CDR3 is built from 16 residues. This CDR3 is CASIPMGLAGTGELFF. The CDR3 bases are TGTGCCAGCATCCCGATGGGACTAGCGGGCACCGGGGAGCTGTTTTTT.

The V and J genes are TRBV19 and TRBJ2-3; D might be TRBD1 (5 bases). The V gene lost 5 bases and the J gene lost 5 bases, with 14 bases spanning the gap. The CDR3 spans 14 residues. Germline lookup yields CDR1 LNHDA and CDR2 SQIVND (reference sequence). The CDR3 region has the DNA TGTGCCAGTAGTCTACTGACAGTGGGAGATACGCAGTATTTT. It yields the protein CASSLLTVGDTQYF.

The chain joins TRBV19 to TRBJ2-2; D is perhaps TRBD1 or TRBD2 (6 bases each). CDR1 and CDR2 from the germline V gene are LNHDA and SQIVND (reference sequence). V lost 6 bases and J lost 3, with 11 bases in between. CDR3 length: 14 amino acids. The CDR3 loop is CASSGGRYTGELFF. DNA of the CDR3: TGTGCCAGTAGCGGGGGCCGCTACACCGGGGAGCTGTTTTTT.

V and J are TRBV6-2 or TRBV6-3 and TRBJ1-2; D may be TRBD1 (5 bases). The V gene lost 4 bases and the J gene lost 2 bases, with 20 bases spanning the gap. Germline V gives CDR1 MNHEY, CDR2 SVGEGT. The CDR3 is 17 amino acids. CDR3 in DNA: TGTGCCAGCAGTTTACCCTCCGGGGGAGGGAGAAACTATGGCTACACCTTC. Amino acid sequence: CASSLPSGGGRNYGYTF.

This chain uses TRBV5-6 with TRBJ1-2; D is unresolved. Germline assignment: CDR1 SGHDT and CDR2 YYEEEE. V shed 3 bases and J shed 7 bases, with 10 bases lying between them. CDR3 length: 12 residues. This CDR3 is CASSSGPFGYTF. CDR3 bases: TGTGCCAGCAGCTCAGGACCGTTTGGCTACACCTTC.

The chain carries TRBV5-1 and TRBJ1-1, with 7 positions matching TRBD1. CDR1 and CDR2 (germline): SGHRS, YFSETQ. The CDR3 length is 18 residues. The ends lost 4 bases at V and 0 bases at J; junction bases unmatched: 15. CDR3 region: CASSPFTGAAGMNTEAFF. The CDR3 DNA is TGCGCCAGCAGCCCATTTACAGGGGCTGCTGGAATGAACACTGAAGCTTTCTTT.